The 22 T cell receptor beta chains given below trace back to one sample, sequenced in a study of PD-1 and CTLA-4 blockade in melanoma. Assay used: immunoSEQ multiplex PCR; TCRdb lists only in-frame clones, some missing. The sample holds around 21,000 clones, around 89% seen once. The starting material was CD8+ T cells from peripheral blood, obtained before anti-PD-1 treatment. These TCRs come from a human donor with melanoma.

This clone was found once. The J gene is TRBJ1-2, the V gene TRBV5-1; maybe TRBD1 (6 bases). This CDR3 is built from 15 residues. V was pared by 6 bases and J by 0 bases, with 15 bases between. Germline CDR1 reads SGHRS; CDR2 reads YFSETQ. The CDR3 sequence: CASNNRDSSNYGYTF. CDR3 DNA sequence: TGCGCCAGCAACAACAGGGATTCCTCTAACTATGGCTACACCTTC.

The J gene is TRBJ2-1, the V gene TRBV7-9, with D unresolved. Trimming stripped 8 bases from V and 8 bases from J, with 22 bases between. The CDR3 contains 15 residues. Germline V gene sequence: CDR1 SEHNR, CDR2 FQNEAQ (reference sequence). The CDR3 DNA is TGTGCCAGCCGCCCCCCGGGCCCCGGGCGAGATGAGCAGTTCTTC. It translates to CASRPPGPGRDEQFF.

The chain couples TRBV7-9 to TRBJ2-7, with 8 bases identical to TRBD2. After removal of 7 bases from V and 9 bases from J, the junction contained 20 bases not matched to a gene. CDR3 size: 16 residues. From germline, CDR1 is SEHNR and CDR2 FQNEAQ (reference sequence). The chain's CDR3 is CASTSLAGGPPIGQYF. As DNA, the CDR3 is TGTGCCAGCACCAGCCTGGCGGGGGGTCCTCCCATTGGGCAGTACTTC.

The chain combines TRBV7-9 with TRBJ2-6, with no clear D. Trimming left V 3 bases short and J 3 bases short, with 9 bases between. The CDR3 has 15 residues. Per germline, CDR1 SEHNR and CDR2 FQNEAQ (reference sequence). CDR3 sequence (DNA): TGTGCCAGCAGCTTCCTCCCGAGTGGGGCCAACGTCCTGACTTTC. Encoded protein: CASSFLPSGANVLTF.

This chain uses TRBV13 with TRBJ2-1; 7 bases fit TRBD2. CDR1 is PRHDT, CDR2 FYEKMQ, per germline (reference sequence). Losses at the gene ends were 0 bases for V and 6 bases for J; bases not matched to a gene: 5. The CDR3 is made up of 15 amino acids. CDR3 loop: CASSLGRGTTNEQFF. DNA of the CDR3: TGTGCCAGCAGCTTAGGGCGGGGGACCACCAATGAGCAGTTCTTC. The whole variable domain, filled in from reference TRBV13 and TRBJ2-1, reads AAGVIQSPRHLIKEKRETATLKCYPIPRHDTVYWYQQGPGQDPQFLISFYEKMQSDKGSIPDRFSAQQFSDYHSELNMSSLELGDSALYFCASSLGRGTTNEQFFGPGTRLTVL.

The CDR3 protein is CSVGGGQEQYF. The CDR3 coding sequence is TGCAGCGTGGGCGGGGGTCAGGAGCAGTACTTC. The genes are TRBV29-1 and TRBJ2-7, with TRBD2 identical over 7 bases. Trimming cost V 6 bases and J 7 bases; bases outside gene matches: 6. In germline, CDR1 is SQVTM, CDR2 ANQGSEA. This CDR3 contains 11 residues.

This sequence joins TRBV6-5 and TRBJ1-2, with D hard to call. CDR1 is MNHEY and CDR2 is SVGAGI in the germline V gene. V lost 5 bases, J lost 0 bases, and 10 bases lay in between. CDR3 length: 14 amino acids. CDR3 in amino acids: CASSRGEANYGYTF. The CDR3 DNA follows: TGTGCCAGCAGTCGCGGCGAGGCTAACTATGGCTACACCTTC.

The V and J genes are TRBV15 and TRBJ2-1; D is unresolved. CDR3 length: 17 residues. V gave up 0 bases and J gave up 3 bases, with 15 bases separating them. CDR1 and CDR2 (germline): LNHNV, YYDKDF (reference sequence). In DNA, the CDR3 is TGTGCCACCAGCAGAGATTACCGTCGACCCCTCTACAATGAGCAGTTCTTC. Its protein is CATSRDYRRPLYNEQFF.

This chain joins TRBV9 and TRBJ2-7; no clear D. The CDR3 runs to 13 residues. Trimming removed 2 bases from V and 1 base from J, with 7 bases in between. Germline CDR1 reads SGDLS; CDR2 reads YYNGEE. CDR3 protein: CASSVGVSYEQYF. CDR3 DNA: TGTGCCAGCAGCGTTGGGGTTTCCTACGAGCAGTACTTC.

The chain has TRBV19 and TRBJ1-1; D is uncertain. The germline gives CDR1 LNHDA, CDR2 SQIVND (reference sequence). The V end lost 7 bases, the J end lost 1 base, and 13 bases lay between the germline ends. The CDR3 totals 14 residues. CDR3 nucleotide sequence: TGTGCCAGTACCCCCTGGAACGAGAACACTGAAGCTTTCTTT. Residues: CASTPWNENTEAFF.

This clone was seen a single time. This rearrangement joins TRBV6-5 to TRBJ2-2; the D gene could be TRBD1 or TRBD2 (5 bases each). Trimming removed 7 bases from V and 4 bases from J, with 13 bases in between. This CDR3 has 14 amino acids. The germline gives CDR1 MNHEY, CDR2 SVGAGI. The CDR3, as DNA: TGTGCCAGCACGGGACGGGCGAGCACCGGGGAGCTGTTTTTT. Translation: CASTGRASTGELFF.

The gene calls are TRBV3-1 (or the pseudogene TRBV3-2) and TRBJ2-7, with TRBD2 matching 9 bases. The length of the CDR3 is 15 residues. Germline V gene sequence: CDR1 LGHDT, CDR2 YNNKEL (reference sequence). Trimming at V came to 2 bases and at J to 3 bases, leaving 5 bases not matched to a gene. CDR3 protein: CASSQIGGGGYEQYF. In DNA form, the CDR3 reads TGTGCCAGCAGCCAAATTGGCGGGGGGGGCTACGAGCAGTACTTC.

V usage is TRBV28 and J usage is TRBJ1-2; weak D call: TRBD1 (6 bases). The V end lost 2 bases, the J end lost 8 bases, and 15 bases lay between the germline ends. The CDR3 contains 14 residues. CDR1 and CDR2 from the germline V gene are MDHEN and SYDVKM. CDR3: CASSLPGGWLGYTF. The DNA of the CDR3 is TGTGCCAGCAGTTTACCGGGGGGCTGGTTGGGCTACACCTTC.

CDR3 loop: CASSQVVGDGYTF. CDR3 bases: TGCGCCAGCAGCCAAGTAGTGGGGGACGGCTACACCTTC. The rearrangement uses TRBV4-3 and TRBJ1-2; perhaps TRBD1 as D (5 bases). The CDR3 consists of 13 residues. Trimming stripped 1 base from V and 8 bases from J, with 11 bases between. Germline CDR1 reads LGHNA; CDR2 reads YSLEER.

CDR3 in DNA: TGTGCCAGCCAGGGCTACCCGAACACTGAAGCTTTCTTT. Translation: CASQGYPNTEAFF. The chain couples TRBV27 to TRBJ1-1; perhaps TRBD1 as D (5 bases). Looked up from germline, CDR1 is MNHEY and CDR2 is SMNVEV (reference sequence). This CDR3 is built from 13 residues. Trimming pared 8 bases from V and 1 base from J, leaving 11 bases between.

The CDR3 region has the DNA TGTGCCAGCAGCGTAGACGGGGGGGCCCTTAGCACAGATACGCAGTATTTT. Translation: CASSVDGGALSTDTQYF. The V call is TRBV9, the J call TRBJ2-3; TRBD2 matches 8 bases. CDR1 and CDR2 from the germline V gene are SGDLS and YYNGEE. The CDR3 has 17 amino acids. Germline trimming cut 0 bases from V and 0 bases from J; bases unmatched to any gene: 6. The variable domain in full, completed from reference TRBV9 and TRBJ2-3, reads DSGVTQTPKHLITATGQRVTLRCSPRSGDLSVYWYQQSLDQGLQFLIQYYNGEERAKGNILERFSAQQFPDLHSELNLSSLELGDSALYFCASSVDGGALSTDTQYFGPGTRLTVL.

This clone has only a few counts. The rearrangement uses TRBV6-2 or TRBV6-3 and TRBJ1-1; D may be TRBD1 (6 bases). The germline CDR1 and CDR2 sequences are MNHEY and SVGEGT. With 5 bases removed from V and 5 bases from J, the gap between germline ends came to 15 bases. The CDR3 length is 14 residues. Here the CDR3 reads CASSLSPQGTEAFF. Written as DNA, the CDR3 is TGTGCCAGCAGTCTCAGCCCCCAGGGGACTGAAGCTTTCTTT.

This clone was detected a few times. J is TRBJ1-6 and V is TRBV6-5; D uncertain. V lost 3 bases and J 8 bases, leaving 11 bases between the germline ends. Germline values: CDR1 MNHEY, CDR2 SVGAGI. This CDR3 contains 14 residues. Here the CDR3 reads CASSYASRDSPLHF. In nucleotides, the CDR3 is TGTGCCAGCAGTTATGCGTCCCGCGATTCACCCCTCCACTTT.

This clone was seen once. The chain couples TRBV19 to TRBJ2-1; D gene uncertain. The V gene lost 7 bases and the J gene lost 0 bases, with 10 bases spanning the gap. The CDR3 runs 14 residues. CDR1 is LNHDA, CDR2 SQIVND, per germline (reference sequence). The CDR3 region is CASKAESSYNEQFF. The CDR3 DNA reads TGTGCCAGTAAGGCGGAGAGCTCCTACAATGAGCAGTTCTTC.

The V and J genes are TRBV13 and TRBJ1-2; D gene ambiguous. This CDR3 comprises 13 residues. V was shortened by 3 bases and J by 8 bases, with 13 bases between the two germline ends. The germline CDR1 and CDR2 sequences are PRHDT and FYEKMQ (reference sequence). In DNA form, the CDR3 reads TGTGCCAGCAGCTTTCAGGCTTCGGGGGGCTACACCTTC. Protein sequence: CASSFQASGGYTF. Full variable domain (missing parts from reference TRBV13 and TRBJ1-2): AAGVIQSPRHLIKEKRETATLKCYPIPRHDTVYWYQQGPGQDPQFLISFYEKMQSDKGSIPDRFSAQQFSDYHSELNMSSLELGDSALYFCASSFQASGGYTFGSGTRLTVV.

The CDR3 reads CASSLLFGTEAFF. The CDR3 nucleotides are TGTGCCAGCAGCTTATTGTTCGGGACTGAAGCTTTCTTT. This chain uses TRBV7-9 with TRBJ1-1; no reliable D call. CDR1 and CDR2 from the germline V gene are SEHNR and FQNEAQ (reference sequence). The ends were cut back, 2 bases at V and 5 bases at J, with 9 bases in the middle. The CDR3 is 13 amino acids.

This chain links TRBV6-5 with TRBJ1-5; tentative D call: TRBD1 (5 bases). The CDR3 extends over 14 amino acids. The V gene lost 7 bases and the J gene lost 6 bases, with 16 bases spanning the gap. Germline V gives CDR1 MNHEY, CDR2 SVGAGI. This chain's CDR3 is CASIGTGVAQPQHF. CDR3 in DNA: TGTGCCAGCATTGGTACGGGGGTGGCTCAGCCCCAGCATTTT.